One and the same sample provided the 27 T cell receptor beta chains below, sequenced in a study of T cell responses to AZD1222 COVID-19 vaccine. Profiling relied on immunoSEQ multiplex PCR, and the TCRdb table lists in-frame clones only, not all of them. In the table there are about 120,000 clones, around 94% of which are singletons. The source material was peripheral blood, sampled 28 days after the second AZD1222 dose. The origin of the receptors is an adult who received the AZD1222 COVID-19 vaccine.

The chain recombines TRBV27 with TRBJ1-4; weak D call: TRBD1 (5 bases). Trimming took 5 bases from V and 2 from J, leaving 9 bases between them. The CDR3 consists of 14 residues. Germline-derived CDR1 and CDR2 are MNHEY and SMNVEV (reference sequence). Here the CDR3 reads CASSPGRTNEKLFF. In nucleotides, the CDR3 is TGTGCCAGCAGTCCAGGGAGGACTAATGAAAAACTGTTTTTT.

The chain links TRBV2 to TRBJ2-7; D is uncertain. The V gene lost 4 bases and the J gene lost 3 bases, with 7 bases spanning the gap. Germline-derived CDR1 and CDR2 are SNHLY and FYNNEI. The CDR3 extends over 12 amino acids. CDR3 DNA: TGTGCCAGCAGTGTCTCGGGCTACGAGCAGTACTTC. This sequence encodes CASSVSGYEQYF.

The rearrangement joins TRBV30 to TRBJ2-7; TRBD2 might be the D (5 bases). CDR3 length: 13 residues. V dropped 0 bases and J dropped 2 bases, with 8 bases sitting between them. Germline CDR1 and CDR2: GTSNPN and SVGIG (reference sequence). The CDR3 sequence: CAWSVLDPYEQYF. The CDR3, as DNA: TGTGCCTGGAGTGTACTAGACCCCTACGAGCAGTACTTC.

The rearrangement links TRBV11-2 to TRBJ2-1; 12 bases match TRBD2. The V gene end was trimmed by 1 base and the J gene end by 4 bases; junction bases not matched to a gene: 5. Germline values: CDR1 SGHAT, CDR2 FQNNGV. The CDR3 covers 17 residues. The CDR3 DNA is TGTGCCAGCAGCTTAGGGGCTAGCGGGAGGGATTACAATGAGCAGTTCTTC. Amino acids: CASSLGASGRDYNEQFF.

CDR3 nucleotide sequence: TGCGCCAGCGGCAAGACAGGGGGTTCCTACAATGAGCAGTTCTTC. Protein: CASGKTGGSYNEQFF. This rearrangement joins TRBV5-1 to TRBJ2-1; TRBD1 matches at 9 bases. The CDR3 consists of 15 residues. V gave up 7 bases and J gave up 1 base; unmatched junction bases: 6. Germline V lookup: CDR1 SGHRS, CDR2 YFSETQ.

The chain uses TRBV19 and TRBJ1-2; possible D gene TRBD1, 5 bases. The CDR3 runs to 15 residues. V was cut by 7 bases and J by 4 bases, with 19 bases left in between. Germline V gene sequence: CDR1 LNHDA, CDR2 SQIVND (reference sequence). The CDR3 DNA reads TGTGCCAGTACCCACAGGACGGTTTCAGTCTATGGCTACACCTTC. It codes for CASTHRTVSVYGYTF. Variable domain in full (rest from reference TRBV19 and TRBJ1-2): DGGITQSPKYLFRKEGQNVTLSCEQNLNHDAMYWYRQDPGQGLRLIYYSQIVNDFQKGDIAEGYSVSREKKESFPLTVTSAQKNPTAFYLCASTHRTVSVYGYTFGSGTRLTVV.

The chain is built from TRBV7-9 and TRBJ2-1, with 7 positions matching TRBD1. Per germline, CDR1 SEHNR and CDR2 FQNEAQ (reference sequence). This CDR3 is 17 amino acids long. Trimming took 3 bases from V and 6 from J; bases not matched to a gene: 14. CDR3 in amino acids: CASSLAGQALPPNEQFF. As DNA, the CDR3 is TGTGCCAGCAGCTTGGCTGGACAGGCCCTCCCCCCCAATGAGCAGTTCTTC. The complete variable domain, with remaining parts taken from reference TRBV7-9 and TRBJ2-1, reads DTGVSQNPRHKITKRGQNVTFRCDPISEHNRLYWYRQTLGQGPEFLTYFQNEAQLEKSRLLSDRFSAERPKGSFSTLEIQRTEQGDSAMYLCASSLAGQALPPNEQFFGPGTRLTVL.

With regard to this clone: It differs at one base from a far larger clone, so likely a read error. The chain carries TRBV2 and TRBJ1-2, with 7 bases aligning to TRBD1. CDR1 is SNHLY and CDR2 is FYNNEI in the germline V gene. Trimming cost V 5 bases and J 0 bases; bases outside gene matches: 3. The CDR3 sequence is 14 residues long. DNA for the CDR3: TGTGCCAGCAGTACCCAGGGGGCTAACTATGGCTACACCTTC. This sequence encodes CASSTQGANYGYTF.

The CDR3 spells CASSAAGTSGTETQYF. As DNA, the CDR3 is TGCGCCAGCAGCGCAGCTGGGACTAGCGGGACGGAGACCCAGTACTTC. This chain connects TRBV5-1 to TRBJ2-5; 13 bases map to TRBD2. Per the germline V gene, CDR1 is SGHRS and CDR2 is YFSETQ. CDR3 length: 16 residues. V gave up 4 bases and J gave up 5 bases; unmatched junction bases: 8.

The genes are TRBV2 and TRBJ2-5; 12 bases are a match to TRBD2. The CDR3 extends over 15 amino acids. Losses at the gene ends were 4 bases for V and 4 bases for J; bases not matched to a gene: 4. From germline, CDR1 is SNHLY and CDR2 FYNNEI. CDR3 DNA sequence: TGTGCCAGCAGTGTCACTAGCGGGAGGTCAGAGACCCAGTACTTC. This translates into CASSVTSGRSETQYF.

This chain joins TRBV18 and TRBJ2-2; 7 positions match TRBD2. The germline gives CDR1 KGHSH, CDR2 LQKENI. Trimming cost V 2 bases and J 9 bases; bases outside gene matches: 6. The CDR3 runs 14 residues. As DNA, the CDR3 is TGTGCCAGCTCACCAAGGCGGGAGAGGCGGGAGCTGTTTTTT. Protein sequence: CASSPRRERRELFF.

The genes are TRBV7-2 and TRBJ1-1, with 9 bases matching TRBD1. Germline-derived CDR1 and CDR2 are SGHTA and FQGNSA. CDR3 length: 14 residues. J lost 6 bases, V lost 1 base, and 3 bases had no gene match. CDR3 bases: TGTGCCAGCAGCTTAGACAGGGGGCGGTCTGAAGCTTTCTTT. This gives the protein CASSLDRGRSEAFF.

The V gene is TRBV5-1, the J gene TRBJ2-1; TRBD2 matches 7 bases. V shed 4 bases and J 9 bases; nucleotides not matched to a gene: 16. There are 16 residues in the CDR3. Looked up from germline, CDR1 is SGHRS and CDR2 is YFSETQ. Here the CDR3 DNA reads TGCGCCAGCAGCCCCCTTCCCGGGAGGTCCCTCGGTGAGCAGTTCTTC. It translates to CASSPLPGRSLGEQFF.

The chain recombines TRBV5-1 with TRBJ1-1, with D tentatively TRBD1 (5 bases). In germline, CDR1 is SGHRS, CDR2 YFSETQ. Between the trimmed V and J ends, which lost 2 bases and 1 base, there was a span of 6 bases. The CDR3 has 13 residues. CDR3 DNA sequence: TGCGCCAGCAGCTTTCAGGGGAACACTGAAGCTTTCTTT. Translated, it gives CASSFQGNTEAFF. The whole variable domain, filled in from reference TRBV5-1 and TRBJ1-1, reads KAGVTQTPRYLIKTRGQQVTLSCSPISGHRSVSWYQQTPGQGLQFLFEYFSETQRNKGNFPGRFSGRQFSNSRSEMNVSTLELGDSALYLCASSFQGNTEAFFGQGTRLTVV.

The chain carries TRBV7-9 and TRBJ1-1; 7 bases align to TRBD1. The CDR3 sequence is 17 residues long. With V trimmed by 5 bases and J by 1 base, 13 bases remained unmatched. Germline-derived CDR1 and CDR2 are SEHNR and FQNEAQ (reference sequence). In DNA, the CDR3 is TGTGCCAGCAGCCGACCGACAGGGTGGGGCCGGAACACTGAAGCTTTCTTT. Translated: CASSRPTGWGRNTEAFF.

The chain links TRBV9 to TRBJ2-1; D is undetermined. In germline, CDR1 is SGDLS, CDR2 YYNGEE. Trimming cost V 4 bases and J 5 bases, with 4 bases left between them. The CDR3 contains 11 residues. CDR3: CASSPNNEQFF. DNA of the CDR3: TGTGCCAGCAGCCCTAACAATGAGCAGTTCTTC. The full variable domain, completed using reference TRBV9 and TRBJ2-1, is DSGVTQTPKHLITATGQRVTLRCSPRSGDLSVYWYQQSLDQGLQFLIQYYNGEERAKGNILERFSAQQFPDLHSELNLSSLELGDSALYFCASSPNNEQFFGPGTRLTVL.

This chain connects TRBV6-5 to TRBJ1-6; the D is unclear. The germline gives CDR1 MNHEY, CDR2 SVGAGI. The CDR3 is 11 residues long. V lost 6 bases, J lost 5 bases, and 2 bases lay in between. The DNA for the CDR3 is TGTGCCAGCAGCAATAATTCACCCCTCCACTTT. Translating it yields CASSNNSPLHF.

This chain links TRBV19 with TRBJ2-1; D gene ambiguous. CDR1 is LNHDA, CDR2 SQIVND, per germline (reference sequence). The CDR3 loop spans 15 amino acids. V lost 1 base to trimming and J lost 0 bases, with 7 bases between them. CDR3: CASSIAISSYNEQFF. The CDR3 DNA follows: TGTGCCAGTAGTATAGCGATTAGCTCCTACAATGAGCAGTTCTTC. The whole variable domain, remainder taken from reference TRBV19 and TRBJ2-1, is DGGITQSPKYLFRKEGQNVTLSCEQNLNHDAMYWYRQDPGQGLRLIYYSQIVNDFQKGDIAEGYSVSREKKESFPLTVTSAQKNPTAFYLCASSIAISSYNEQFFGPGTRLTVL.

V gene TRBV7-9 combines with J gene TRBJ1-4, with D maybe TRBD1 (5 bases). The V end was cut by 2 bases, the J end by 12 bases, with 16 bases between. Germline CDR1 SEHNR, CDR2 FQNEAQ (reference sequence). This CDR3 is 14 amino acids long. CDR3 loop: CASSLRGTGGELFF. In DNA, the CDR3 is TGTGCCAGCAGCTTAAGGGGTACAGGAGGGGAACTGTTTTTT. The full variable domain, completed using reference TRBV7-9 and TRBJ1-4, is DTGVSQNPRHKITKRGQNVTFRCDPISEHNRLYWYRQTLGQGPEFLTYFQNEAQLEKSRLLSDRFSAERPKGSFSTLEIQRTEQGDSAMYLCASSLRGTGGELFFGSGTQLSVL.

This rearrangement joins TRBV21-1 to TRBJ1-1. TRBV21-1 is noted as a pseudogene. This CDR3 contains 15 residues. As DNA, the CDR3 is TGTGCCAGCAGAACCCCTGGGGGGGTGAACACTGAAGCTTTCTTT. The encoded protein is CASRTPGGVNTEAFF.

The V call is TRBV4-1, the J call TRBJ1-2; 7 bases line up with TRBD1. Germline trimming cut 3 bases from V and 0 bases from J; bases unmatched to any gene: 4. Germline assignment: CDR1 MGHRA and CDR2 YSYEKL. The CDR3 length is 15 residues. The CDR3 reads CASSHEDRANYGYTF. The CDR3 nucleotides read TGCGCCAGCAGCCATGAAGACAGGGCTAACTATGGCTACACCTTC.

This clone has just a few counts. The chain joins TRBV29-1 to TRBJ1-5; possible D gene TRBD1, 5 bases. The CDR3 extends over 13 amino acids. Per the germline V gene, CDR1 is SQVTM and CDR2 is ANQGSEA. With 6 bases removed from V and 3 bases from J, the gap between germline ends came to 12 bases. The CDR3 is CSVVTATNQPQHF. Written as DNA, the CDR3 is TGCAGCGTGGTGACAGCCACCAATCAGCCCCAGCATTTT.

The genes are TRBV10-3 and TRBJ2-7, with 11 bases identical to TRBD2. J lost 3 bases, V lost 11 bases, and 6 bases had no gene match. The CDR3 length is 13 residues. Germline-derived CDR1 and CDR2 are ENHRY and SYGVKD. The CDR3 reads CAALAGGNYEQYF. The CDR3 nucleotides are TGTGCCGCTCTAGCGGGAGGAAACTACGAGCAGTACTTC.

V is TRBV9 and J is TRBJ1-6; the match to TRBD1 covers 7 bases. V gave up 0 bases and J gave up 10 bases; unmatched junction bases: 16. CDR1 is SGDLS and CDR2 is YYNGEE in the germline V gene. This CDR3 contains 18 residues. For the CDR3, the DNA is TGTGCCAGCAGCGTAGCTCCGGCAGGGGGATACGGGAGGTCACCCCTCCACTTT. Protein: CASSVAPAGGYGRSPLHF.

This chain connects TRBV10-3 to TRBJ1-2, with D possibly TRBD1 on 5 matching bases. From germline, CDR1 is ENHRY and CDR2 SYGVKD. V shed 5 bases and J shed 6 bases, with 7 bases lying between them. The CDR3 is 11 amino acids. CDR3 loop: CAISKQDGYTF. The CDR3 nucleotides are TGTGCCATCAGTAAACAGGATGGCTACACCTTC.

This clone was seen a single time. The chain joins TRBV19 to TRBJ1-2, with D possibly TRBD1 on 5 matching bases. CDR1 and CDR2 from the germline V gene are LNHDA and SQIVND (reference sequence). CDR3 length: 12 residues. Trimming shortened V by 8 bases and J by 5 bases, and 12 bases separated the two germline ends. The CDR3 region has the DNA TGTGCCAGTTACAGGAGAACTTATGGCTACACCTTC. Residues: CASYRRTYGYTF. The complete variable domain, with remaining parts taken from reference TRBV19 and TRBJ1-2, reads DGGITQSPKYLFRKEGQNVTLSCEQNLNHDAMYWYRQDPGQGLRLIYYSQIVNDFQKGDIAEGYSVSREKKESFPLTVTSAQKNPTAFYLCASYRRTYGYTFGSGTRLTVV.

The chain combines TRBV3-1 (or the pseudogene TRBV3-2) with TRBJ1-5; D uncertain. CDR1 is LGHDT and CDR2 is YNNKEL in the germline V gene (reference sequence). CDR3 size: 14 residues. V lost 4 bases, J lost 0 bases, and 7 bases lay in between. The CDR3 sequence: CASSPQSSNQPQHF. The DNA for the CDR3 is TGTGCCAGCAGCCCACAGAGTAGCAATCAGCCCCAGCATTTT.